Listed here are 10 T cell receptor beta chains from one sample, sequenced in a study of T cells after posttransplantation cyclophosphamide. Produced via immunoSEQ multiplex PCR; TCRdb's table is partial and in-frame only. The sample includes tens of thousands of clones, 86% seen only once; the top ten take approximately 2.8%. What was sequenced was PBMCs. All receptors derive from a man aged 30 to 39 with a blood cancer, CMV-positive, and with a related stem cell donor.

This chain connects TRBV11-2 to TRBJ2-7; TRBD2 matches 7 bases. CDR1 is SGHAT, CDR2 FQNNGV, per germline. Trimming removed 4 bases from V and 4 bases from J; junction bases left unmatched: 13. The CDR3 is made up of 16 amino acids. This CDR3 is CASSSGGVAGLYEQYF. The CDR3 bases are TGTGCCAGCAGCTCAGGAGGGGTAGCGGGTTTGTACGAGCAGTACTTC. Complete variable domain (other parts from reference TRBV11-2 and TRBJ2-7): EAGVAQSPRYKIIEKRQSVAFWCNPISGHATLYWYQQILGQGPKLLIQFQNNGVVDDSQLPKDRFSAERLKGVDSTLKIQPAKLEDSAVYLCASSSGGVAGLYEQYFGPGTRLTVT.

This clone was recorded a few times. The chain uses TRBV5-6 and TRBJ2-7; perhaps TRBD1 as D (6 bases). Germline V CDR1 and CDR2: SGHDT, YYEEEE. V was shortened by 3 bases and J by 3 bases, with 13 bases between the two germline ends. CDR3 size: 14 residues. DNA for the CDR3: TGTGCCAGCAGCTCACCCGGGACAAACTACGAGCAGTACTTC. It is translated as CASSSPGTNYEQYF.

This chain links TRBV5-6 with TRBJ2-7, with 8 nucleotides matching TRBD1. From germline, CDR1 is SGHDT and CDR2 YYEEEE. The CDR3 is 14 amino acids. V trimming: 3 bases; J trimming: 2 bases; junction bases outside the gene matches: 4. The CDR3 is CASSSTGATYEQYF. CDR3 nucleotides: TGTGCCAGCAGCTCGACAGGGGCGACCTACGAGCAGTACTTC.

The rearrangement uses TRBV11-2 and TRBJ2-2, with D perhaps TRBD1 (6 bases). Germline lookup yields CDR1 SGHAT and CDR2 FQNNGV. V was shortened by 5 bases and J by 6 bases, with 22 bases between the two germline ends. This CDR3 is 17 amino acids long. CDR3 sequence: CASSDLGAGIRAGELFF. CDR3 nucleotides: TGTGCCAGCAGCGACTTGGGGGCAGGGATAAGGGCCGGGGAGCTGTTTTTT.

The chain recombines TRBV15 with TRBJ2-1, with TRBD2 identical over 11 bases. The CDR3 has 17 residues. Losses at the gene ends were 3 bases for V and 2 bases for J; bases not matched to a gene: 6. Germline V gives CDR1 LNHNV, CDR2 YYDKDF (reference sequence). CDR3 sequence reads: CATSSRVGLAAYNEQFF. The CDR3 DNA sequence: TGTGCCACCAGCAGCCGCGTGGGACTAGCGGCCTACAATGAGCAGTTCTTC.

The chain recombines TRBV7-2 with TRBJ1-2, with a weak D call TRBD1 (5 bases). The V and J ends lost 5 bases and 4 bases respectively, with 17 bases between them. CDR1 is SGHTA and CDR2 is FQGNSA in the germline V gene. This CDR3 spans 15 amino acids. The CDR3 DNA reads as TGTGCCAGCAGCACTCGAGGGGCGGGAAGCTATGGCTACACCTTC. Translation: CASSTRGAGSYGYTF.

V is TRBV10-1 and J is TRBJ2-7; 14 bases line up with TRBD2. The CDR3 has 23 amino acids. The V and J ends lost 4 bases and 1 base, in that order; junction bases with no gene match: 24. CDR1 WNHNN and CDR2 SYGVQD come from the germline V gene (reference sequence). CDR3 protein: CASSARTHTGLAGEPLWSYEQYF. CDR3 bases: TGCGCCAGCAGTGCCCGGACCCATACGGGACTAGCGGGAGAACCCCTCTGGTCCTACGAGCAGTACTTC.

CDR3 nucleotide sequence: TGTGCCAGCATACCCTACGGGACACGGTGGGGGGGGGCCAACGTCCTGACTTTC. Protein product: CASIPYGTRWGGANVLTF. The chain recombines TRBV21-1 with TRBJ2-6; the table's D call of TRBD1 was not tested on the DNA. TRBV21-1 is described as a pseudogene. The CDR3 spans 18 residues.

The rearrangement links TRBV5-4 to TRBJ2-2; TRBD2 matches at 7 bases. The CDR3 sequence is 15 residues long. Germline assignment: CDR1 SGHNT and CDR2 YYREEE (reference sequence). V lost 4 bases, J lost 6 bases, and 9 bases stayed unmatched. The CDR3 protein is CASSRWTSRAGELFF. CDR3 coding DNA: TGTGCCAGCAGCCGTTGGACTAGTAGGGCCGGGGAGCTGTTTTTT.

In nucleotides, the CDR3 is TGTGCCAGCAGCTTTCGGGGCCCGACTAGCGGGAGCCCCTACAATGAGCAGTTCTTC. This sequence encodes CASSFRGPTSGSPYNEQFF. The chain employs TRBV5-5 and TRBJ2-1; 12 bases map to TRBD2. Losses at the gene ends were 2 bases for V and 2 bases for J; bases not matched to a gene: 11. Per the germline V gene, CDR1 is SGHKS and CDR2 is YYEKEE (reference sequence). The CDR3 sequence is 19 residues long.